This T cell receptor (beta chain) was sequenced in a study of long-term antiretroviral therapy in people with HIV. Runs used v3.0 of the immunoSEQ assay and were done at survey level. TCRdb's copy holds only in-frame clones and misses some; the assay was immunoSEQ multiplex PCR. The sample has about 28,000 clones; about four fifths are singletons. CDR1 and CDR2 from the germline V gene are DFQATT and SNEGSKA (reference sequence). The CDR3 is 11 residues long. This TCR was sampled from a man aged 18 to 35 with HIV. This chain connects TRBV20-1 to TRBJ2-5, with 7 bases aligning to TRBD1. TRBJ2-7 explains the end of the DNA better; the J call may be wrong. Sequencing was performed on unsorted PBMCs, taken 0.4 years after starting antiretroviral therapy. CDR3 nucleotide sequence: TGCAGTGCCCGGACAGGTAACGAGCAGTACTTC. It encodes CSARTGNEQYF.